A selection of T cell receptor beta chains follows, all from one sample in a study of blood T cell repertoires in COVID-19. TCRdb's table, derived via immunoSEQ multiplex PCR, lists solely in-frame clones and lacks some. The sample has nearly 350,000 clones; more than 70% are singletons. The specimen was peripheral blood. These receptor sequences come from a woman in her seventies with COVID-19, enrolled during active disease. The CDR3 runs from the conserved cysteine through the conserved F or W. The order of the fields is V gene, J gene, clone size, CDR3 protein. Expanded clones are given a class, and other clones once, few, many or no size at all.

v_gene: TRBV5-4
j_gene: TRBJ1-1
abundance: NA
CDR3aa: CASSLGSGTEAFF

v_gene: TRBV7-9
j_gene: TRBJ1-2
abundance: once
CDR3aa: CASSSGQGDNYGYTF

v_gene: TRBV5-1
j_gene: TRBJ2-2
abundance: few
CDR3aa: CASSPGTLRGQITNTGELFF

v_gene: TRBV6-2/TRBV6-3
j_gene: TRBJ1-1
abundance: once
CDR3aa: CASRYRGWDTEAFF

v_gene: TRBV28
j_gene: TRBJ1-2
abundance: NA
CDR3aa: CASSPSGTGYGYTF

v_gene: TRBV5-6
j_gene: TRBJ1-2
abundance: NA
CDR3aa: CASSSGEGIIYGYTF

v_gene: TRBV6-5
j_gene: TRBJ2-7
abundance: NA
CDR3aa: CASSYTLTSDEQYF

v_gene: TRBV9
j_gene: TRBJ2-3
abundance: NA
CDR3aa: CASSASLQGAGDTQYF

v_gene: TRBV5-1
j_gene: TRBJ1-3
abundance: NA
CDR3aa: CASSSTGTGNTIYF

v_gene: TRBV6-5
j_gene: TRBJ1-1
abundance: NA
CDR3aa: CASSPATGPPFEAFF

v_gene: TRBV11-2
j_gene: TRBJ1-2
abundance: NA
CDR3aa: CASSLDQGVGISYTF

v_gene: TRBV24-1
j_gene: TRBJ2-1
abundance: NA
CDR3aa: CATKGQGPNEQFF

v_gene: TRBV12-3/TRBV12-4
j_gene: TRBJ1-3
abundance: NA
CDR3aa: CAGSRGPGNTIYF

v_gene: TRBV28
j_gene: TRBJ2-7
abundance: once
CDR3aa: CASGVEVMSGEQYF

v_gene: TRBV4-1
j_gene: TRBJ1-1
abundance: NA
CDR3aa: CASSQEAGYTEAFF

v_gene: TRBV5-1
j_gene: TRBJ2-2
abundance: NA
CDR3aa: CASSLRVAGGPGAGELFF

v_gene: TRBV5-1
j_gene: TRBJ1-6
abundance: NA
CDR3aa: CASTSGQTYNSPLHF

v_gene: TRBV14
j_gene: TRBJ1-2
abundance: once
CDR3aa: CASSERALLGLLYGYTF

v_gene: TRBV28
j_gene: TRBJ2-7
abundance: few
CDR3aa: CASSLTQGAGSYEQYF

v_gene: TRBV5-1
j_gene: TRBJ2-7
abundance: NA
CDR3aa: CASSLSGAYEQYF

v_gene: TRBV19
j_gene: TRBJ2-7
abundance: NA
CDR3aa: CASSIRLPDEQYF

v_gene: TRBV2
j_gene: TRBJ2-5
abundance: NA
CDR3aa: CASTEFQGQETQYF

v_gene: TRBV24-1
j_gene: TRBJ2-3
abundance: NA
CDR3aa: CATSPRGEGTDTQYF

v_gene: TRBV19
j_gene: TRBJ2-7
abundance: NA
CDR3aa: CASSSGLGFYEQYF

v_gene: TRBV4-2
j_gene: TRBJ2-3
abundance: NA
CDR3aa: CASSQRGTDTQYF

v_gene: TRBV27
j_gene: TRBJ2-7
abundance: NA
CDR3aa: CASSLAGKVYEQYF